This entry is about one T cell receptor beta chain. From germline, CDR1 is MNHEY and CDR2 SMNVEV (reference sequence). This CDR3 is 13 amino acids long. The V and J ends lost 4 bases and 5 bases respectively, with 12 bases between them. The data belong to a study of CD8 T cells in Susac syndrome. Negative isolation was used for CD8+ and CD4+ T cells, and FACS enrichment was applied to TEMRA cells. After extraction with the RNeasy kit, roughly 0.45 to 1 ug of the RNA was reverse transcribed using random hexamers. TCRdb re-derived calls from the immunoSEQ multiplex PCR reads in MiXCR, one entry per CDR3 protein. The sample carries around 220,000 distinct CDR3 sequences, around nine tenths recorded once.

The source is a human donor with multiple sclerosis. The chain recombines TRBV27 with TRBJ2-7; D unclear. The sample was CD8+ T cells from PBMCs. CDR3 residues: CASSSRRGHEQYF. For the CDR3, the DNA is TGTGCCAGCAGTTCCCGCCGCGGCCACGAGCAGTACTTC.